These 31 T cell receptor beta chains were sequenced from one sample in a study of T cell responses to AZD1222 COVID-19 vaccine. Sequenced by immunoSEQ multiplex PCR; TCRdb stores in-frame clones only, minus some. The sample has 45,000 to 50,000 clones, about 89% seen once. This sample comprised peripheral blood, obtained 28 days after the second AZD1222 dose. The receptors stem from an adult who received the AZD1222 COVID-19 vaccine.

The genes are TRBV6-6 and TRBJ2-2, with TRBD2 matching over 12 bases. V dropped 4 bases and J dropped 4; count of bases not matched to a gene: 4. Germline assignment: CDR1 MNHNY and CDR2 SVGAGI (reference sequence). This CDR3 region has 16 residues. This CDR3 reads CASSSPGLAGTGELFF. CDR3 nucleotide sequence: TGTGCCAGCAGTTCCCCGGGACTAGCGGGCACCGGGGAGCTGTTTTTT.

The chain is built from TRBV11-2 and TRBJ1-6, with D tentatively TRBD1 (6 bases). Between the trimmed V and J ends, which lost 1 base and 7 bases, there was a span of 11 bases. The CDR3 has 15 residues. CDR1 SGHAT and CDR2 FQNNGV come from the germline V gene. The CDR3 region is CASSLAGAANSPLHF. DNA of the CDR3: TGTGCCAGCAGCTTAGCGGGGGCAGCCAATTCACCCCTCCACTTT.

The chain uses TRBV5-1 and TRBJ1-5; perhaps TRBD1 as D (5 bases). This CDR3 is built from 15 residues. Trimming removed 4 bases at V and 4 bases at J, with 15 bases between. Germline V lookup: CDR1 SGHRS, CDR2 YFSETQ. The CDR3 here is CASSVGDGTNQPQHF. CDR3 DNA sequence: TGCGCCAGCAGCGTTGGGGACGGTACAAATCAGCCCCAGCATTTT.

The genes are TRBV19 and TRBJ1-1, with unresolved D. Looked up from germline, CDR1 is LNHDA and CDR2 is SQIVND (reference sequence). V shed 7 bases and J shed 0 bases, with 12 bases lying between them. The CDR3 covers 14 residues. DNA of the CDR3: TGTGCCAGTATCAAGGGTTCAATGAACACTGAAGCTTTCTTT. This translates into CASIKGSMNTEAFF. Complete variable domain (other parts from reference TRBV19 and TRBJ1-1): DGGITQSPKYLFRKEGQNVTLSCEQNLNHDAMYWYRQDPGQGLRLIYYSQIVNDFQKGDIAEGYSVSREKKESFPLTVTSAQKNPTAFYLCASIKGSMNTEAFFGQGTRLTVV.

The V and J genes are TRBV20-1 and TRBJ2-7, with 9 bases identical to TRBD1. Trimming cost V 5 bases and J 6 bases; bases outside gene matches: 11. Per the germline V gene, CDR1 is DFQATT and CDR2 is SNEGSKA (reference sequence). The CDR3 consists of 14 residues. DNA of the CDR3: TGCAGTGCTGGTGGCGGGACAGGGATAGGCGAGCAGTACTTC. It is translated as CSAGGGTGIGEQYF.

The chain combines TRBV5-4 with TRBJ1-2, with TRBD1 matching 7 bases. V was clipped by 4 bases and J by 6 bases; unmatched bases: 9. This CDR3 region has 14 residues. From germline, CDR1 is SGHNT and CDR2 YYREEE (reference sequence). Written as DNA, the CDR3 is TGTGCCAGCAGCGGCCTGACAGGGCCCCATGGCTACACCTTC. Its translation: CASSGLTGPHGYTF. Complete variable domain (other parts from reference TRBV5-4 and TRBJ1-2): ETGVTQSPTHLIKTRGQQVTLRCSSQSGHNTVSWYQQALGQGPQFIFQYYREEENGRGNFPPRFSGLQFPNYSSELNVNALELDDSALYLCASSGLTGPHGYTFGSGTRLTVV.

The V call is TRBV24-1, the J call TRBJ1-5, with no clear D. The germline gives CDR1 KGHDR, CDR2 SFDVKD. This CDR3 spans 13 amino acids. The V end was cut by 8 bases, the J end by 6 bases, with 13 bases between. In nucleotides, the CDR3 is TGTGCCACCAATGAGGAGTTGGGTCAGCCCCAGCATTTT. It codes for CATNEELGQPQHF.

The rearrangement links TRBV5-1 to TRBJ1-2; 12 bases map to TRBD1. The CDR3 is made up of 14 amino acids. J lost 6 bases, V lost 4 bases, and 4 bases had no gene match. Per the germline V gene, CDR1 is SGHRS and CDR2 is YFSETQ. Here the CDR3 reads CASSAGQGANGYTF. CDR3 nucleotide sequence: TGCGCCAGCAGCGCGGGACAGGGGGCGAATGGCTACACCTTC.

This clone was detected a few times. The CDR3 spells CASSVGTGGVGTEAFF. The CDR3 DNA follows: TGTGCCAGCAGCGTTGGGACAGGTGGGGTAGGGACTGAAGCTTTCTTT. The V call is TRBV9, the J call TRBJ1-1, with 8 bases matching TRBD1. CDR3 length: 16 amino acids. With 2 bases clipped from V and 5 bases from J, the junction kept 11 bases outside the gene matches. Germline V CDR1 and CDR2: SGDLS, YYNGEE.

The chain recombines TRBV23-1 with TRBJ1-2; D may be TRBD1 (5 bases). TRBV23-1 is an ORF, and what it does is uncertain. V dropped 0 bases and J dropped 9 bases, with 17 bases sitting between them. The CDR3 extends over 15 amino acids. CDR3 coding DNA: TGCGCCAGCAGTCAATCGGGCGGGGGTAGGAGGAGCTACACCTTC. Translation: CASSQSGGGRRSYTF.

CDR3 residues: CASSIWGQGGGEAFF. CDR3 coding DNA: TGTGCCAGTAGTATATGGGGACAGGGTGGTGGTGAAGCTTTCTTT. V gene TRBV19 combines with J gene TRBJ1-1; 9 nucleotides align to TRBD1. V was pared by 2 bases and J by 7 bases, with 8 bases of the junction left unmatched. This CDR3 region has 15 residues. Germline CDR1 LNHDA, CDR2 SQIVND (reference sequence).

This clone was recorded a few times. The rearrangement uses TRBV4-2 and TRBJ2-7, with TRBD2 matching 9 bases. The CDR3 covers 14 residues. V lost 4 bases, J lost 3 bases, and 4 bases stayed unmatched. Germline V lookup: CDR1 LGHNA, CDR2 YNFKEQ. The CDR3 spells CASSPVAGVYEQYF. In DNA, the CDR3 is TGTGCCAGCAGCCCCGTAGCGGGAGTCTACGAGCAGTACTTC.

V gene TRBV6-5 combines with J gene TRBJ2-7; D remains unclear. Germline V lookup: CDR1 MNHEY, CDR2 SVGAGI. The V gene lost 2 bases and the J gene lost 5 bases, with 13 bases spanning the gap. The CDR3 runs to 14 residues. The CDR3 spells CASSYRDAKDEQYF. The CDR3 bases are TGTGCCAGCAGTTACCGAGACGCAAAGGACGAGCAGTACTTC.

The chain is built from TRBV5-4 and TRBJ2-7; D not certain. V was cut by 3 bases and J by 5 bases, with 15 bases left in between. CDR3 length: 14 residues. Per germline, CDR1 SGHNT and CDR2 YYREEE (reference sequence). The CDR3 region has the DNA TGTGCCAGCAGCTCCTCCGGGCCGGAAGACGAGCAGTACTTC. Its translation is CASSSSGPEDEQYF.

This chain uses TRBV9 with TRBJ2-3; weak D call: TRBD1 (5 bases). This CDR3 region has 13 residues. The V end lost 3 bases, the J end lost 4 bases, and 9 bases lay between the germline ends. Germline-derived CDR1 and CDR2 are SGDLS and YYNGEE. This chain's CDR3 is CASSGPGSDTQYF. The DNA of the CDR3 is TGTGCCAGCAGCGGCCCAGGGTCAGATACGCAGTATTTT.

This sequence joins TRBV6-5 and TRBJ2-2; 10 nucleotides line up with TRBD2. After removal of 6 bases from V and 6 bases from J, the junction contained 7 bases not matched to a gene. This CDR3 region has 15 residues. The germline V gene encodes CDR1 MNHEY and CDR2 SVGAGI. The chain's CDR3 is CASSHQRGGPGELFF. DNA for the CDR3: TGTGCCAGCAGCCACCAGCGGGGGGGCCCCGGGGAGCTGTTTTTT.

CDR3 bases: TGTGCCAGCAGCACGGGACAAGGGGAGCAGTACTTC. It encodes CASSTGQGEQYF. The chain joins TRBV12-3 or TRBV12-4 to TRBJ2-7, with D possibly being TRBD1 (6 bases). The CDR3 extends over 12 amino acids. V was cut by 6 bases and J by 7 bases, with 13 bases left in between.

There are a few counts of this clone. The V gene is TRBV6-1, the J gene TRBJ2-2; D is uncertain. The CDR3 runs 14 residues. Germline assignment: CDR1 MNHNS and CDR2 SASEGT. The V end was cut by 1 base, the J end by 4 bases, with 7 bases between. CDR3 residues: CASSEEHSTGELFF. CDR3 DNA sequence: TGTGCCAGCAGTGAAGAACACTCCACCGGGGAGCTGTTTTTT.

This chain uses TRBV6-5 with TRBJ2-7; 10 bases are shared with TRBD2. The CDR3 contains 15 residues. J lost 5 bases, V lost 2 bases, and 6 bases had no gene match. Looked up from germline, CDR1 is MNHEY and CDR2 is SVGAGI. The CDR3 loop is CASSYGVAGGDEQYF. CDR3 DNA sequence: TGTGCCAGCAGTTACGGGGTAGCGGGGGGCGACGAGCAGTACTTC.

The chain employs TRBV19 and TRBJ2-5, with 9 bases fitting TRBD1. The CDR3 runs 17 residues. Germline values: CDR1 LNHDA, CDR2 SQIVND (reference sequence). Unmatched junction bases numbered 11, after V lost 2 bases and J lost 4 bases. CDR3 sequence: CASSILPGTGNGETQYF. In nucleotides, the CDR3 is TGTGCCAGTAGTATACTCCCCGGGACAGGGAACGGAGAGACCCAGTACTTC.

This clone has more than one count but fewer than ten. CDR3: CASSRRVRGLAGRRTYEQYF. The CDR3 DNA is TGTGCCAGCAGTAGACGGGTGCGTGGCCTAGCGGGACGGAGGACCTACGAGCAGTACTTC. This chain links TRBV28 with TRBJ2-7; TRBD2 aligns across 9 bases. Germline CDR1 is MDHEN and CDR2 is SYDVKM. V dropped 5 bases and J dropped 2; count of bases not matched to a gene: 22. The CDR3 sequence is 20 residues long.

This chain joins TRBV10-3 and TRBJ1-6; D unresolved. V shed 6 bases and J shed 12 bases, with 12 bases lying between them. This CDR3 is built from 12 residues. Per the germline V gene, CDR1 is ENHRY and CDR2 is SYGVKD. This CDR3 is CAIRDGYRPLHF. The CDR3 DNA sequence: TGTGCCATCAGGGACGGGTACCGACCCCTCCACTTT.

The CDR3 loop reads CASSQGGSEQYF. CDR3 bases: TGTGCCAGCAGTCAGGGTGGGTCCGAGCAGTACTTC. The rearrangement joins TRBV12-3 or TRBV12-4 to TRBJ2-7; a possible D gene is TRBD1 (5 bases). The length of the CDR3 is 12 residues. V was cut by 5 bases and J by 6 bases, with 11 bases left in between.

The V and J genes are TRBV14 and TRBJ1-2; D unclear. The CDR3 runs to 14 residues. Trimming stripped 1 base from V and 4 bases from J, with 10 bases between. Germline CDR1 and CDR2: SGHDN and FVKESK. The CDR3 sequence is CASSQVRGAYGYTF. DNA of the CDR3: TGTGCCAGCAGCCAAGTTCGGGGAGCCTATGGCTACACCTTC.

In this sample, this clone turned up once. The chain is built from TRBV3-1 (or the pseudogene TRBV3-2) and TRBJ2-1; D may be TRBD1 or TRBD2 (5 bases each). Germline V gene sequence: CDR1 LGHDT, CDR2 YNNKEL (reference sequence). Trimming pared 0 bases from V and 6 bases from J, leaving 15 bases between. The CDR3 loop spans 16 amino acids. CDR3 in amino acids: CASSQEGTRSSNEQFF. CDR3 in DNA: TGTGCCAGCAGCCAAGAAGGGACCCGTTCTAGCAATGAGCAGTTCTTC.

The chain uses TRBV5-1 and TRBJ1-1; D may be TRBD1 (5 bases). CDR1 is SGHRS and CDR2 is YFSETQ in the germline V gene. Trimming stripped 4 bases from V and 1 base from J, with 11 bases between. CDR3 size: 14 residues. The CDR3: CASSPGLSNTEAFF. The DNA for the CDR3 is TGCGCCAGCAGCCCGGGACTTTCGAACACTGAAGCTTTCTTT.

The V and J genes are TRBV4-2 and TRBJ2-7, with TRBD2 identical over 9 bases. The CDR3 loop spans 15 amino acids. V trimming: 3 bases; J trimming: 1 base; junction bases outside the gene matches: 4. CDR1 LGHNA and CDR2 YNFKEQ come from the germline V gene. The CDR3 is CASSQPSGESYEQYF. CDR3 DNA sequence: TGTGCCAGCAGCCAGCCTAGCGGGGAGTCCTACGAGCAGTACTTC.

The chain's CDR3 is CSVDGTWRIRSYNEQFF. The CDR3 nucleotides read TGCAGCGTTGACGGGACTTGGCGAATACGATCTTACAATGAGCAGTTCTTC. The genes are TRBV29-1 and TRBJ2-1; possibly TRBD2 for D (6 bases). Germline-derived CDR1 and CDR2 are SQVTM and ANQGSEA. The V gene lost 3 bases and the J gene lost 4 bases, with 22 bases spanning the gap. The CDR3 loop spans 17 amino acids.

The genes are TRBV19 and TRBJ2-1; D is tentatively TRBD1 or TRBD2 (5 bases each). This CDR3 has 16 residues. Trimming pared 5 bases from V and 2 bases from J, leaving 16 bases between. Germline lookup yields CDR1 LNHDA and CDR2 SQIVND (reference sequence). The CDR3 sequence: CASSPNGGLTYNEQFF. The CDR3, as DNA: TGTGCCAGTAGTCCCAATGGGGGTCTCACCTACAATGAGCAGTTCTTC.

The J gene is TRBJ1-5, the V gene TRBV7-7; 7 nucleotides line up with TRBD1. Germline lookup yields CDR1 SSHAT and CDR2 FNYEAQ (reference sequence). Trimming removed 4 bases from V and 3 bases from J; junction bases left unmatched: 3. The CDR3 totals 14 residues. Here the CDR3 DNA reads TGTGCCAGCAGCTCCGACAGGGTCAATCAGCCCCAGCATTTT. This gives the protein CASSSDRVNQPQHF.

The J gene is TRBJ1-6, the V gene TRBV3-1 (or the pseudogene TRBV3-2); maybe TRBD1 (6 bases). Trimming left V 7 bases short and J 10 bases short, with 20 bases between. The CDR3 contains 15 residues. From germline, CDR1 is LGHDT and CDR2 YNNKEL (reference sequence). The DNA of the CDR3 is TGTGCCAGCATCCCCCCTGGGAGGGGGAGGTCACCCCTCCACTTT. Translated: CASIPPGRGRSPLHF.